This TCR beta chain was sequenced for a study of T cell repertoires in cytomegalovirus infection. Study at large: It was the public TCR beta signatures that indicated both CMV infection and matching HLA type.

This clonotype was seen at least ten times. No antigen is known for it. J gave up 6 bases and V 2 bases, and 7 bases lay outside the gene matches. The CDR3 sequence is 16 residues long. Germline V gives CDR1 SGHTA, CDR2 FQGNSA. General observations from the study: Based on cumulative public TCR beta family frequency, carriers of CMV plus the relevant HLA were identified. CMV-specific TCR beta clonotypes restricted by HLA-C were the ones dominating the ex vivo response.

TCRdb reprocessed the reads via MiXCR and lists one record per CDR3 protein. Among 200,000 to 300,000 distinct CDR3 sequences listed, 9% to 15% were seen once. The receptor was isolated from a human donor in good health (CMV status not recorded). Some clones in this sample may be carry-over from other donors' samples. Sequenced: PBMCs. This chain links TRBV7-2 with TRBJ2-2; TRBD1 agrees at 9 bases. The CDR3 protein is CASSLSGTGRAGELFF. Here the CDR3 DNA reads TGTGCCAGCAGCTTATCCGGGACAGGGAGGGCCGGGGAGCTGTTTTTT.